This TCR beta chain stems from a study of blood T cells in healthy people across ages. Study findings and constraints: The study lacked donor CMV status, which possibly confounded expanded clonotype changes.

The CDR3 has 15 residues. The J segment lost 4 bases and the V segment lost 4 bases, leaving 6 bases of the junction unmatched. Germline CDR1 is SGHDN and CDR2 is FVKESK. PCR was performed a second time for about 6 to 11 cycles using a sample-barcoded 5' primer and a J-beta primer mix. Each cDNA molecule carried a tag from a template-switch adaptor that contained 12 random nucleotides. One entry per CDR3 protein, called by TCRdb with MiXCR from the 5' RACE reads. Here the sample spans approximately 760,000 distinct CDR3 sequences, roughly 25% being singletons. A note on this clonotype: Its target is unknown.

These same records also appear under a second study, on T cells of mothers and their children.

The receptor was derived from a boy aged 5-17 years in good health. The V call is TRBV14, the J call TRBJ1-4; 7 bases fit TRBD1. The source material was blood. CDR3 in amino acids: CASSLVTGYNEKLFF. Written as DNA, the CDR3 is TGTGCCAGCAGCCTGGTGACAGGGTATAATGAAAAACTGTTTTTT. Based on the CDR3 plus reference TRBV14 and TRBJ1-4, the full variable domain is EAGVTQFPSHSVIEKGQTVTLRCDPISGHDNLYWYRRVMGKEIKFLLHFVKESKQDESGMPNNRFLAERTGGTYSTLKVQPAELEDSGVYFCASSLVTGYNEKLFFGSGTQLSVL.